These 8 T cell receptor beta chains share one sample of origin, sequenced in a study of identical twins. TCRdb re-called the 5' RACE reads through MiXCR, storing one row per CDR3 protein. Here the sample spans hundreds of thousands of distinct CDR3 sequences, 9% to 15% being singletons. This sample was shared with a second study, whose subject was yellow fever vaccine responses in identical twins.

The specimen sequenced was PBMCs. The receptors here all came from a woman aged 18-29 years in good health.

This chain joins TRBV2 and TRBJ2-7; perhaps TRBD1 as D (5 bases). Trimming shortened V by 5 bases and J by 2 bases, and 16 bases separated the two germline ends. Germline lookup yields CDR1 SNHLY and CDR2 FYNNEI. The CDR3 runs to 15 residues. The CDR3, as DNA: TGTGCCAGCAGTAGAGAAGGGGCTACACCCTACGAGCAGTACTTC. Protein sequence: CASSREGATPYEQYF.

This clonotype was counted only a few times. This chain's CDR3 is CASNQGATDTGELFF. In DNA form, the CDR3 reads TGTGCCAGCAACCAGGGGGCAACGGACACCGGGGAGCTGTTTTTT. The rearrangement uses TRBV2 and TRBJ2-2, with 8 positions matching TRBD1. CDR1 is SNHLY and CDR2 is FYNNEI in the germline V gene. V was pared by 7 bases and J by 3 bases, with 7 bases of the junction left unmatched. The CDR3 is 15 amino acids.

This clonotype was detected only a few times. The CDR3 sequence is CASTVRRDQPQHF. Here the CDR3 DNA reads TGCGCCAGCACCGTCAGAAGGGATCAGCCCCAGCATTTT. This chain links TRBV10-2 with TRBJ1-5; D unresolved. CDR1 and CDR2 from the germline V gene are WSHSY and SAAADI. The CDR3 is 13 amino acids. V shed 7 bases and J shed 5 bases, with 12 bases lying between them.

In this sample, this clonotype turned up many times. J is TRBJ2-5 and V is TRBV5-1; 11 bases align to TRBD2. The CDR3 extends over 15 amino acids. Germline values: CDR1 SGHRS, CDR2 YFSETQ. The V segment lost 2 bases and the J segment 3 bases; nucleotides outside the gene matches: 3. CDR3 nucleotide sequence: TGCGCCAGCAGCTTACTAGCGGGAGCCGAAGAGACCCAGTACTTC. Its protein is CASSLLAGAEETQYF.

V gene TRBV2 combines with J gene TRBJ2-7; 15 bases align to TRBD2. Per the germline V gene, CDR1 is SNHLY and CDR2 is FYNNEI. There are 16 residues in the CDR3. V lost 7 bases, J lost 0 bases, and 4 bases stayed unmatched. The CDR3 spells CASMGLAGGISYEQYF. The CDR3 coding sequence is TGTGCCAGCATGGGACTAGCGGGAGGAATCTCCTACGAGCAGTACTTC.

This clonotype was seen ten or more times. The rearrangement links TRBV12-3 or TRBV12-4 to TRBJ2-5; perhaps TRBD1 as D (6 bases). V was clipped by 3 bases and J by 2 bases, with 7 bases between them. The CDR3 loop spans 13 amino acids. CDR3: CASSFTGQETQYF. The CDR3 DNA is TGTGCCAGCAGTTTCACAGGGCAAGAGACCCAGTACTTC.

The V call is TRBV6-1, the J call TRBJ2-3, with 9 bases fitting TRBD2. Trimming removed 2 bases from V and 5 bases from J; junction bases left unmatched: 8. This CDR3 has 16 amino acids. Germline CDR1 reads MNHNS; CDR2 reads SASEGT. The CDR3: CASSELAGRAGDTQYF. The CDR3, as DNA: TGTGCCAGCAGTGAACTAGCGGGAAGGGCCGGAGATACGCAGTATTTT.

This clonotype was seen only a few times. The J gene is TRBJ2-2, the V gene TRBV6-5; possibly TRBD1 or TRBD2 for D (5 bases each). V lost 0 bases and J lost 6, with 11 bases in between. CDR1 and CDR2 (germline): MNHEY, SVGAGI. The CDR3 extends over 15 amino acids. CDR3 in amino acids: CASSYSTGLPGELFF. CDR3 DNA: TGTGCCAGCAGTTACTCGACGGGGCTCCCCGGGGAGCTGTTTTTT.